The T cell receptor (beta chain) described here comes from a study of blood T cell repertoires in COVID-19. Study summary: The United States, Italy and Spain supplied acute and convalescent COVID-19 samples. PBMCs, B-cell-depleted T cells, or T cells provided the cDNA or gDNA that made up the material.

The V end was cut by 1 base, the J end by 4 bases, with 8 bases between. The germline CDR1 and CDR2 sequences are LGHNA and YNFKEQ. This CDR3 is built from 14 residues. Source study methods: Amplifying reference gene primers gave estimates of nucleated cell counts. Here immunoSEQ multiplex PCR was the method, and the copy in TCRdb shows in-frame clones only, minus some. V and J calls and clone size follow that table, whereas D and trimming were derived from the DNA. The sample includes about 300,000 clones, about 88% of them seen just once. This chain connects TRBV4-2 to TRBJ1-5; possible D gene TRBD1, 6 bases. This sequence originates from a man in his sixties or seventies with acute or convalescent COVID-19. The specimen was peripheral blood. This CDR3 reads CASSQAGVNQPQHF. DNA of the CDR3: TGTGCCAGCAGCCAAGCAGGGGTTAATCAGCCCCAGCATTTT.